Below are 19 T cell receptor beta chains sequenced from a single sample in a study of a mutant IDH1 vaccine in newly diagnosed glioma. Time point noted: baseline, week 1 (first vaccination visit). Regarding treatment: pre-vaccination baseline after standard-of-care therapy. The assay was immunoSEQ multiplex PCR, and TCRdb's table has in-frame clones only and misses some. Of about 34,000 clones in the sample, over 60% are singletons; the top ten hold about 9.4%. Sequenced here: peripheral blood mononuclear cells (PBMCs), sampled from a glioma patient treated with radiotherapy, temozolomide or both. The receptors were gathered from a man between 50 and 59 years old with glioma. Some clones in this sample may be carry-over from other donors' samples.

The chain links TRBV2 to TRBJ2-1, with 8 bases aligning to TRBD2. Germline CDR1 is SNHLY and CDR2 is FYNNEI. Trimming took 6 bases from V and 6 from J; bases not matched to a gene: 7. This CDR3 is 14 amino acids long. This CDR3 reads CASRRAGEANEQFF. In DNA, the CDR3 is TGTGCCAGCAGGAGAGCGGGAGAGGCCAATGAGCAGTTCTTC.

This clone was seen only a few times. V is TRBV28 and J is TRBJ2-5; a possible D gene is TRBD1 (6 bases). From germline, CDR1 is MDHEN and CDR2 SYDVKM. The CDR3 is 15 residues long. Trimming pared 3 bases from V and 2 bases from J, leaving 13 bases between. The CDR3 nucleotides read TGTGCCAGCAGTTTCTCCGGGACAACACAAGAGACCCAGTACTTC. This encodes CASSFSGTTQETQYF.

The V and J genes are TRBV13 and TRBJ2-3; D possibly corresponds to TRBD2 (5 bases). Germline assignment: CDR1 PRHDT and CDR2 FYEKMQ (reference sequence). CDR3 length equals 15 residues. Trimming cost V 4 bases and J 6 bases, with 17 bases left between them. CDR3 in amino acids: CASSWTGEWVDTQYF. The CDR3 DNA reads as TGTGCCAGCAGCTGGACCGGGGAGTGGGTTGATACGCAGTATTTT.

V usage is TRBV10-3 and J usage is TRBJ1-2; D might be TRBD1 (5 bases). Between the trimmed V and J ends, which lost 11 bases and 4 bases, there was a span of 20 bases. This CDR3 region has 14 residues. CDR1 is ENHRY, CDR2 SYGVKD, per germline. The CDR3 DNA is TGTGCCCCCTCCAGGGAGGCTTCCTTCTATGGCTACACCTTC. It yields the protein CAPSREASFYGYTF.

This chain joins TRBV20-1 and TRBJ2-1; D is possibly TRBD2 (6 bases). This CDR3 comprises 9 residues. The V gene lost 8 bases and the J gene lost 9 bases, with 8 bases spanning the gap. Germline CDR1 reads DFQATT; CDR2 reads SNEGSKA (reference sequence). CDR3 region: CSTGGEQFF. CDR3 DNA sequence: TGCAGTACCGGGGGTGAGCAGTTCTTC.

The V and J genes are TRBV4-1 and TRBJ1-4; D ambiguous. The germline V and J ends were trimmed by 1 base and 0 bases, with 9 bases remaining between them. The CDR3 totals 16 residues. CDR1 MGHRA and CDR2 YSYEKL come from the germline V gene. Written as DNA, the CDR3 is TGCGCCAGCAGCCAAGCGGTTCTCTCAACTAATGAAAAACTGTTTTTT. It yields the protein CASSQAVLSTNEKLFF.

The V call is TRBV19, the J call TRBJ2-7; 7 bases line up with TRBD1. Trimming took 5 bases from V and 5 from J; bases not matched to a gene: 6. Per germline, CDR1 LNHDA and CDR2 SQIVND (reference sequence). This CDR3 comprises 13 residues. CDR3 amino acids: CASSFGQVDEQYF. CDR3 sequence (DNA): TGTGCCAGTAGTTTCGGACAGGTGGACGAGCAGTACTTC.

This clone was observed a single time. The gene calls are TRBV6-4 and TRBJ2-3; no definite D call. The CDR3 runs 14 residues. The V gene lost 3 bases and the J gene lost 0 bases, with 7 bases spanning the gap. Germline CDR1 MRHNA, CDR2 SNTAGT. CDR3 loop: CASSEMESTDTQYF. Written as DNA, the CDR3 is TGTGCCAGCAGTGAAATGGAGAGCACAGATACGCAGTATTTT.

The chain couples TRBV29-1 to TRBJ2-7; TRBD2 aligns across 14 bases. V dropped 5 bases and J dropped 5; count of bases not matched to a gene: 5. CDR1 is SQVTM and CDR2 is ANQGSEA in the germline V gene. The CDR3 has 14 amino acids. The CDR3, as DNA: TGCAGCGTTTTGGGACTAGCGGGAGCAAACGAGCAGTACTTC. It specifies CSVLGLAGANEQYF.

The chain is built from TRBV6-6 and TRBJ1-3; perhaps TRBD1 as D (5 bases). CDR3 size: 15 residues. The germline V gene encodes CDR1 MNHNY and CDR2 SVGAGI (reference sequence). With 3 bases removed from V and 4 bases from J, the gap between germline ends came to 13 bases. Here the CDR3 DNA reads TGTGCCAGCAGTTATAATCGGGACGTAGGAAACACCATATATTTT. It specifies CASSYNRDVGNTIYF.

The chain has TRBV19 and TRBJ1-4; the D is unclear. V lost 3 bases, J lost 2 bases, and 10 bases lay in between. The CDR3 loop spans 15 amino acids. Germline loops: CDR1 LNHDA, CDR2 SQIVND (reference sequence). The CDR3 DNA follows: TGTGCCAGTAGTATCGATAGGGCGACTAATGAAAAACTGTTTTTT. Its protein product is CASSIDRATNEKLFF.

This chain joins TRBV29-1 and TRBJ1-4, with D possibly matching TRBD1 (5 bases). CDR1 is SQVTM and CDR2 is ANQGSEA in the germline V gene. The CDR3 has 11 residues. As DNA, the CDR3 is TGCAGTGGGGGGAGTAATGAAAAACTGTTTTTT. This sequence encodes CSGGSNEKLFF.

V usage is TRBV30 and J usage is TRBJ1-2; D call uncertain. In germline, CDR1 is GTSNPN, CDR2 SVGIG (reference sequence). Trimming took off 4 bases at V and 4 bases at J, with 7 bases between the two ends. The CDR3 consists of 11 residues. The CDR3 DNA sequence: TGTGCCTGGAATGGAGGCTATGGCTACACCTTC. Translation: CAWNGGYGYTF.

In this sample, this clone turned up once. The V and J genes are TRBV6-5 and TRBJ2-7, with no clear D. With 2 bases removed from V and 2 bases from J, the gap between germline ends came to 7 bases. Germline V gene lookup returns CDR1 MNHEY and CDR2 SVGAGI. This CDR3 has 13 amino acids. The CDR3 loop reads CASSYATPYEQYF. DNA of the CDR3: TGTGCCAGCAGTTACGCGACGCCCTACGAGCAGTACTTC.

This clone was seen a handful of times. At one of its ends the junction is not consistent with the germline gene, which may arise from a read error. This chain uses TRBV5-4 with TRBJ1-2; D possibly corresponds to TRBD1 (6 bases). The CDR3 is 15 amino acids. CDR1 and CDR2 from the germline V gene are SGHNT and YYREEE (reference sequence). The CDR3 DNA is TGTGCCAGCAGTTTGGACGGGGGCAATCTAGGCGGCTACACCTTC. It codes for CASSLDGGNLGGYTF. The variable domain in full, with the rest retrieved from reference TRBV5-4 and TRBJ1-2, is ETGVTQSPTHLIKTRGQQVTLRCSSQSGHNTVSWYQQALGQGPQFIFQYYREEENGRGNFPPRFSGLQFPNYSSELNVNALELDDSALYLCASSLDGGNLGGYTFGSGTRLTVV.

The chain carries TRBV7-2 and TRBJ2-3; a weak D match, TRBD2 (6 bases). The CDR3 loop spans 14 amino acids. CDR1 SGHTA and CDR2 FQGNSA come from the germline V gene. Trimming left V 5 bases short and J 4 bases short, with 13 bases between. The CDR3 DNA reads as TGTGCCAGCAGCCCCCGGGGGAACTCAGATACGCAGTATTTT. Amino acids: CASSPRGNSDTQYF.

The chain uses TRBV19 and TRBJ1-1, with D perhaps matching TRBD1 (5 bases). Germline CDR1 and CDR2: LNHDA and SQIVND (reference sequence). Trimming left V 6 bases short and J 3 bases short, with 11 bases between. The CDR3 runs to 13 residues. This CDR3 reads CASRVTGYTEAFF. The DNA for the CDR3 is TGTGCCAGTAGGGTAACAGGATACACTGAAGCTTTCTTT.

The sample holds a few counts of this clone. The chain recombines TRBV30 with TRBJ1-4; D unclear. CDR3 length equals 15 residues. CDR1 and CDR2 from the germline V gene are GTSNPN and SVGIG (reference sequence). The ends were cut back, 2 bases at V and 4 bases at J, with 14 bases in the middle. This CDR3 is CAWSPPRSGNEKLFF. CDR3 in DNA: TGTGCCTGGAGTCCCCCGAGGAGCGGTAATGAAAAACTGTTTTTT.

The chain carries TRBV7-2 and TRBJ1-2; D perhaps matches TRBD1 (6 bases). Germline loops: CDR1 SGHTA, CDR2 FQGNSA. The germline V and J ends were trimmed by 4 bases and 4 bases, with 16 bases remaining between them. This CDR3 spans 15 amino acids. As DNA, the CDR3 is TGTGCCAGCAGCTCGGACAGAGAAAGAATCTATGGCTACACCTTC. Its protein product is CASSSDRERIYGYTF. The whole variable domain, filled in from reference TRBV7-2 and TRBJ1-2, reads GAGVSQSPSNKVTEKGKDVELRCDPISGHTALYWYRQSLGQGLEFLIYFQGNSAPDKSGLPSDRFSAERTGGSVSTLTIQRTQQEDSAVYLCASSSDRERIYGYTFGSGTRLTVV.